Shown below are 4 T cell receptor beta chains from a single sample sequenced in a study of T cell responses to AZD1222 COVID-19 vaccine. TCRdb's table, derived via immunoSEQ multiplex PCR, lists solely in-frame clones and lacks some. The sample records some 150,000 clones, 70% to 90% being singletons. Sequenced material: peripheral blood, taken on day 0 of AZD1222 vaccination. Receptors originate from an adult in good health.

The chain combines TRBV19 with TRBJ2-3; unclear D gene. Germline CDR1 reads LNHDA; CDR2 reads SQIVND (reference sequence). Between the trimmed V and J ends, which lost 6 bases and 0 bases, there was a span of 16 bases. The CDR3 extends over 16 amino acids. CDR3 coding DNA: TGTGCCAGTAGGAAGGGAAGAACAGAGAGCACAGATACGCAGTATTTT. This encodes CASRKGRTESTDTQYF.

The chain has TRBV9 and TRBJ2-5; no firm D call. Germline values: CDR1 SGDLS, CDR2 YYNGEE. The V and J ends lost 3 bases and 0 bases respectively, with 9 bases between them. This CDR3 spans 14 amino acids. CDR3 in DNA: TGTGCCAGCAGCGCGCTAGATAACCAAGAGACCCAGTACTTC. This translates into CASSALDNQETQYF.

V gene TRBV5-4 combines with J gene TRBJ2-5; 11 bases align to TRBD2. Trimming removed 0 bases from V and 1 base from J; junction bases left unmatched: 2. This CDR3 is built from 16 residues. From germline, CDR1 is SGHNT and CDR2 YYREEE (reference sequence). As DNA, the CDR3 is TGTGCCAGCAGCTTGGGGCTAGCGGGGGGCCAAGAGACCCAGTACTTC. The encoded protein is CASSLGLAGGQETQYF.

V usage is TRBV7-2 and J usage is TRBJ1-2; perhaps TRBD1 as D (5 bases). The V end was cut by 4 bases, the J end by 6 bases, with 18 bases between. The CDR3 length is 15 residues. Germline lookup yields CDR1 SGHTA and CDR2 FQGNSA. The CDR3 protein is CASSSRQGPGDGYTF. In DNA, the CDR3 is TGTGCCAGCAGCTCCCGCCAGGGACCGGGGGATGGCTACACCTTC.